This T cell receptor (beta chain) was recorded in a study of T cells in localized non-small cell lung cancer. Measured with immunoSEQ multiplex PCR; TCRdb has only the in-frame clones, and not every one. The repertoire holds about 1,700 clones, with 24% as singletons. With 0 bases removed from V and 8 bases from J, the gap between germline ends came to 19 bases. Germline assignment: CDR1 MNHGY and CDR2 SAAAGT. The CDR3 runs 16 residues. The TCR originated in a male donor aged 60 or older with stage II squamous cell lung carcinoma. The sample in question was normal lung tissue next to the tumor, obtained before any cancer treatment. V gene TRBV6-8 combines with J gene TRBJ1-2; D is uncertain. The CDR3 reads CASSYSNPGSLGGYTF. CDR3 nucleotides: TGTGCCAGCAGTTACTCGAATCCCGGCAGTCTTGGAGGCTACACCTTC.